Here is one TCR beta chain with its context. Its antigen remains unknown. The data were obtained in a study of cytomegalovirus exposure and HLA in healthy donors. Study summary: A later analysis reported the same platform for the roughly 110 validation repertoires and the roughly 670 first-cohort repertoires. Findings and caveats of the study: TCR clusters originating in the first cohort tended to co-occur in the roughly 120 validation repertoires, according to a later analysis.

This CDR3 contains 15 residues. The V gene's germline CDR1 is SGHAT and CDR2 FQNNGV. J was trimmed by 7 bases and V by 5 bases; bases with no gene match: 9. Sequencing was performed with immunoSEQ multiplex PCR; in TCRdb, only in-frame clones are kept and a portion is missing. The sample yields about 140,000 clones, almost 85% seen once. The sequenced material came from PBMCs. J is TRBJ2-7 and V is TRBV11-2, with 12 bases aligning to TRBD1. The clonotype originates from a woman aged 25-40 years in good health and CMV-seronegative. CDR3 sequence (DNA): TGTGCCAGCAGCCGTCCGGGACAGGGGGCATCGGAGCAGTACTTC. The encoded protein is CASSRPGQGASEQYF.